This T cell receptor beta chain derives from a study of post-analysis software for immune sequencing data. Looking at the study overall: As for disease course, relapsing-remitting, secondary progressive and progressive-relapsing multiple sclerosis were all included.

This clonotype was seen a single time. Its antigen remains unidentified. Tagging with unique molecular identifiers was a feature of the TCR beta cDNA libraries. T cells numbering about 0.9 to 11 million gave rise to 500,000 or so cDNA molecules. TCRdb used MiXCR to reprocess the PCR reads, holding one entry per CDR3 protein. Of fewer than 900,000 distinct CDR3 sequences in the sample, around 42% were seen once. CDR3 size: 15 residues. The V and J ends lost 3 bases and 5 bases, in that order; junction bases with no gene match: 6. Study observations and caveats: Controls showed significantly higher normalized Chao1 diversity than did multiple sclerosis patients. About 5 TRBV segments appeared more often in patients than in controls, and TRBV5-6, TRBV5-1 and TRBV20-1 were among these. The F measure placed samples prepared in the same batch into strongly shared clusters.

This clonotype was sampled from a girl aged 5-17 years with multiple sclerosis. The sequenced sample was blood. The chain has TRBV12-3 or TRBV12-4 and TRBJ2-7; 11 nucleotides match TRBD2. The CDR3 DNA follows: TGTGCCAGCAGTTTGGGTAGCGGGAGGGTCGACGAGCAGTACTTC. Protein product: CASSLGSGRVDEQYF.